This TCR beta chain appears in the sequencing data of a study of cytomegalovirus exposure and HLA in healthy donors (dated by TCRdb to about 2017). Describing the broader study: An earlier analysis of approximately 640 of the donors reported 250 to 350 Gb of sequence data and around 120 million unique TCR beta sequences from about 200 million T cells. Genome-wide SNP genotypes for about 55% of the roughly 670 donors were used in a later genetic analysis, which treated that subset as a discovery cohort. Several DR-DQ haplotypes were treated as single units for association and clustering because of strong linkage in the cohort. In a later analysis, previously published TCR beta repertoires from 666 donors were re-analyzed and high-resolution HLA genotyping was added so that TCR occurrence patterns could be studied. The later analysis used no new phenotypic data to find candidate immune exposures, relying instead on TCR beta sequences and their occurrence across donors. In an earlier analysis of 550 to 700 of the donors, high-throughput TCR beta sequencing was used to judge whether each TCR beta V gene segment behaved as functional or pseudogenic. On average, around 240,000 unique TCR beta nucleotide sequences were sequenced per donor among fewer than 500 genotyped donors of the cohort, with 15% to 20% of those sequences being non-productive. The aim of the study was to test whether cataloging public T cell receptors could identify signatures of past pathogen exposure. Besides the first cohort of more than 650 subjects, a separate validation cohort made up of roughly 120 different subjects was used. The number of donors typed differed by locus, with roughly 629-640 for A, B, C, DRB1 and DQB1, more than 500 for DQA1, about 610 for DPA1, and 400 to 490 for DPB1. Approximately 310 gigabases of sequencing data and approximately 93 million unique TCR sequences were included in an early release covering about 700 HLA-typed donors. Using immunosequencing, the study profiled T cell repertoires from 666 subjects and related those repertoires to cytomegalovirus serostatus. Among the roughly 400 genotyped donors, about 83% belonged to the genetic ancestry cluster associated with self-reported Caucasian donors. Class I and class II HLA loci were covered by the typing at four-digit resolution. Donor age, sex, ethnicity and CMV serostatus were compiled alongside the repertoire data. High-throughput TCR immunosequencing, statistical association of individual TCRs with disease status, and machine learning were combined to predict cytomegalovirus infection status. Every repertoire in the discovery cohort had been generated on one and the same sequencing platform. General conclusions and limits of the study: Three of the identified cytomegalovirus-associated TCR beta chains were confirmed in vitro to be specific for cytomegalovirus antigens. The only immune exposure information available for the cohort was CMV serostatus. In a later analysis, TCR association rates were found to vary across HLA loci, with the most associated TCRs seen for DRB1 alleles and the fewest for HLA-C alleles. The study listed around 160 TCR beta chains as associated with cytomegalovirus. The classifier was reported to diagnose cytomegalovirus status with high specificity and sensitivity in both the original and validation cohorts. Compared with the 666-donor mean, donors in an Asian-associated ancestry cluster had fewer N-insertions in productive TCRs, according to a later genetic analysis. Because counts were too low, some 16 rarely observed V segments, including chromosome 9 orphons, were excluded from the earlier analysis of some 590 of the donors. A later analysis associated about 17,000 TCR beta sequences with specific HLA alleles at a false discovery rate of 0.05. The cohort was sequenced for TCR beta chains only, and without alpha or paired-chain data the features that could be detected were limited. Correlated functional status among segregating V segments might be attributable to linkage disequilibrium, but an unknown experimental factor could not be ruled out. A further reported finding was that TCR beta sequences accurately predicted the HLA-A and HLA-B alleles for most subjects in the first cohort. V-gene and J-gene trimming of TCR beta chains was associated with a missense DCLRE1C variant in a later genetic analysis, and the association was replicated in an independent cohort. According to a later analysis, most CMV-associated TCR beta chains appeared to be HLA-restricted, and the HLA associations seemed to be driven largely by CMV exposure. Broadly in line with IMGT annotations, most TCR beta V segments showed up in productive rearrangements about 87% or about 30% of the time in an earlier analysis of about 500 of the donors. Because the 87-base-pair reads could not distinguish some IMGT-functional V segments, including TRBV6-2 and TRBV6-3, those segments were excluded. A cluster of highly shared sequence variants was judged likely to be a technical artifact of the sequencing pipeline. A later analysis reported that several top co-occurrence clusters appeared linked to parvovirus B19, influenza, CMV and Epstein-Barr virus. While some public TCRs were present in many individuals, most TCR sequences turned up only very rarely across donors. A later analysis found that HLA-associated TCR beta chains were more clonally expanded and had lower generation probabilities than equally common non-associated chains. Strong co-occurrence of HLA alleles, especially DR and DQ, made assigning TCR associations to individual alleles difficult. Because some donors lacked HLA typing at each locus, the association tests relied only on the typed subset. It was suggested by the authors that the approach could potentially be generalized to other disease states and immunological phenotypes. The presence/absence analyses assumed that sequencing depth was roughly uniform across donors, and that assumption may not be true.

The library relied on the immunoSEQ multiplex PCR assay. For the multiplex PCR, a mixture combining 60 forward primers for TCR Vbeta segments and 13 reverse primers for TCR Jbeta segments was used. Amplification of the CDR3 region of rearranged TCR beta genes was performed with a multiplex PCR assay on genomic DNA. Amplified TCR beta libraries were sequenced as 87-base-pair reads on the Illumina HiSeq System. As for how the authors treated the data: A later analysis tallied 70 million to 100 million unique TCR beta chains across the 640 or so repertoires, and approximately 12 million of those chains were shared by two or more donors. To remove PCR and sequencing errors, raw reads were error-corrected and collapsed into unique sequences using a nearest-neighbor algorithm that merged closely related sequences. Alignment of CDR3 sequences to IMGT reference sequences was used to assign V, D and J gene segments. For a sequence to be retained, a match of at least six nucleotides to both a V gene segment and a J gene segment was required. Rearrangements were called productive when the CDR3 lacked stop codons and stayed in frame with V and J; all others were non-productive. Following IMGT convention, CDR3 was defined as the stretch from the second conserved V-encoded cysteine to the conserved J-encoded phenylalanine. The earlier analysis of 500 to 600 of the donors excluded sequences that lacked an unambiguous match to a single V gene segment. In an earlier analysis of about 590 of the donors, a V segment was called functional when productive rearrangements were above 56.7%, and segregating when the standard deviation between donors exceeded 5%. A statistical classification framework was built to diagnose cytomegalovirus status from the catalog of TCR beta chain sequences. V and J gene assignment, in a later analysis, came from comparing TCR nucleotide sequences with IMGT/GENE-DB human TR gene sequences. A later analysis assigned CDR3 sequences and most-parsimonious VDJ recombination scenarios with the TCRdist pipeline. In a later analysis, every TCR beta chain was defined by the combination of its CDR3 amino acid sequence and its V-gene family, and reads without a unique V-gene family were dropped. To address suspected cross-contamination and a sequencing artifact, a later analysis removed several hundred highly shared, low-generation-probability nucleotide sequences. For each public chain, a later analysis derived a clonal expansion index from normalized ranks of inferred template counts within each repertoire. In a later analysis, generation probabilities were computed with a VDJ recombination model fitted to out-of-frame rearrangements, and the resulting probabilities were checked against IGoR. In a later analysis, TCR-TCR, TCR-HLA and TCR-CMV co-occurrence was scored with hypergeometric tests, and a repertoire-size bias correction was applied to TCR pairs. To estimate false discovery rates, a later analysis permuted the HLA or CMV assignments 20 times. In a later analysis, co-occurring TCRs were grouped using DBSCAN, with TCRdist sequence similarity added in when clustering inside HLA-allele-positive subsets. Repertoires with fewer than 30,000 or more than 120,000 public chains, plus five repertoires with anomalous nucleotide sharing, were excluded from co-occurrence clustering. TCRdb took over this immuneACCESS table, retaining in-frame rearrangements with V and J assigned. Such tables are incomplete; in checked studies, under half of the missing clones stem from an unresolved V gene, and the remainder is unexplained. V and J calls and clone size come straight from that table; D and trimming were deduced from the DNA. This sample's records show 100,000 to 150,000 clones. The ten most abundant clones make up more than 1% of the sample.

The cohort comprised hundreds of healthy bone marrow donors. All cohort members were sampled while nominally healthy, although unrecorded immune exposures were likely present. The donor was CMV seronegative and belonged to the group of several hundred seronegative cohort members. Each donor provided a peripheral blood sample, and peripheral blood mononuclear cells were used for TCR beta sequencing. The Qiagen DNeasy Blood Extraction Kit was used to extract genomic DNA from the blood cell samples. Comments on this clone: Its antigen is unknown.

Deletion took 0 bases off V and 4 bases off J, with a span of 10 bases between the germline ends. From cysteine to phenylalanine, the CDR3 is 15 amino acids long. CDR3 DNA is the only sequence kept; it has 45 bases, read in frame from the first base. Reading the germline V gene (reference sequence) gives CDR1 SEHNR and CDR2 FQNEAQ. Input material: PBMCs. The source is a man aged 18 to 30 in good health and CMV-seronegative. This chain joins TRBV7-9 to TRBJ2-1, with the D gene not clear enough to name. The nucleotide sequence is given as TGTGCCAGCAGCTTAGCGTTTCCCGTTTACAATGAGCAGTTCTTC. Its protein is CASSLAFPVYNEQFF.